The clone carrying this T cell receptor (beta chain) showed up just once. These data originate in a study of CD8 T cells in Susac syndrome. The RNA input was about 0.5 to 1 ug, and it was reverse transcribed with random hexamers. TCRdb re-called the immunoSEQ multiplex PCR reads through MiXCR, storing one row per CDR3 protein. The table includes around 300,000 distinct CDR3 sequences, about 91% detected once. Material for sequencing was CD4+ T cells from PBMCs. This TCR came from a human donor with multiple sclerosis.

CDR3 in amino acids: CASSIQTGFNEQFF. The CDR3 DNA reads as TGTGCCAGTAGTATCCAGACAGGGTTTAATGAGCAGTTCTTC. The chain uses TRBV19 and TRBJ2-1; 7 nucleotides agree with TRBD1. This CDR3 has 14 amino acids. Trimming cost V 3 bases and J 7 bases; bases outside gene matches: 6. The germline gives CDR1 LNHDA, CDR2 SQIVND (reference sequence).